This T cell receptor beta chain appears in the sequencing data of a study of blood T cell repertoires in COVID-19. Study background: Sites in the United States, Italy and Spain provided acute and convalescent COVID-19 samples. Sample material is recorded as cDNA or gDNA derived from T cells, B-cell-depleted T cells, or PBMCs.

Data came from immunoSEQ multiplex PCR; TCRdb stores just in-frame clones and leaves some out. Of around 220,000 clones listed, approximately 84% were seen once; the top ten hold 1.9%. Sequenced input: peripheral blood. The clonotype was recovered from a man aged 35 to 55 with active or convalescent COVID-19.

The CDR3 region has the DNA TGTGCCTGGAGTGTTTTTGGGCTAGCGGGAGAGTCGGGCACAGATACGCAGTATTTT. Its protein product is CAWSVFGLAGESGTDTQYF. The chain recombines TRBV30 with TRBJ2-3; 10 bases align to TRBD2. CDR1 GTSNPN and CDR2 SVGIG come from the germline V gene (reference sequence). This CDR3 region has 19 residues. Trimming cost V 0 bases and J 1 base; bases outside gene matches: 13.